These T cell receptor beta chains were read from a single sample in a study of regulatory T cells in long-lasting Graves disease. TCRdb ran MiXCR on the multiplex PCR reads and lists one entry per CDR3 protein. The sample lists a few hundred thousand distinct CDR3 sequences, about 10% occurring once. In addition, the sample was reused for a study of T cells in Graves' hyperthyroidism and ophthalmopathy.

The sample was peripheral blood mononuclear cells (PBMCs), taken at new diagnosis, from a patient treated with antithyroid drugs. All receptors derive from a woman younger than 30 with Graves disease. The CDR3 runs from the conserved cysteine through the conserved F or W.

v_call	cdr3_aa
TRBV6-2/TRBV6-3	CASSYSTGGPSTTGELFF
TRBV24-1	CATRAGVETQYF
TRBV20-1	CSAKAWTGASTDTQYF
TRBV16	CASSSSGTHNEKLFF
TRBV2	CAPGGGAYF
TRBV7-8	CASSLFGRIVRQETQYF
TRBV28	CASRSGQVGNTIYF
TRBV6-1	CASRVRLLAGSTDTQYF
TRBV4-1	CASSQEVVFGELFF
TRBV24-1	CATSDQSTHEQFF
TRBV5-6	CASHLGPAEYNEQFF
TRBV6-2/TRBV6-3	CASRPQGSGELFF
TRBV3-1	CASSQDWGDSSF
TRBV24-1	CATSDPGQGDYGYTF
TRBV3-1	CASSQTGAVPEKLFF
TRBV28	CASRHRGDTQYF
TRBV6-1	CASSRGIGGTDNQPQHF
TRBV28	CASSYRKGGGETQYF
TRBV5-1	CASSLGLAGVLGSYNEQFF
TRBV12-3/TRBV12-4	CASSFRSGETQYF
TRBV20-1	CSAKALFGGKVEGQETQYF
TRBV29-1	CSVEGDSYGYTF
TRBV11-2	CASSRGALGMNTEAFF
TRBV28	CASSLQLFALEAFF
TRBV28	CASSLGGQRINEQFF
TRBV6-2/TRBV6-3	CASSYPGYQPQHF
TRBV7-6	CASSLGGLAGGEQYF
TRBV5-6	CASSEVTSFYYGYTF
TRBV7-2	CASSLTSGGLYTGELFF
TRBV4-1	CASSQVQTIDETQYF
TRBV28	CASTLWGPDGYTF